The 22 T cell receptor beta chains given below trace back to one sample, sequenced in a study of early T cells in non-severe SARS-CoV-2 infection. MiXCR, applied by TCRdb to the 5' RACE reads, yields one record per CDR3 protein. The sample contains tens of thousands of distinct CDR3 sequences, roughly 12% of which appear only once. Sequences were derived from whole blood, sampled at baseline. All receptors come from an adult who was a healthcare worker with PCR-confirmed SARS-CoV-2 infection or an uninfected control (not recorded which).

This chain joins TRBV5-1 and TRBJ1-1; D not certain. The CDR3 totals 15 residues. V was shortened by 0 bases and J by 1 base, with 10 bases between the two germline ends. Germline CDR1 is SGHRS and CDR2 is YFSETQ. The CDR3 coding sequence is TGCGCCAGCAGCTTGGTTGCGTCGAGGAACACTGAAGCTTTCTTT. Translation gives CASSLVASRNTEAFF.

The chain couples TRBV7-9 to TRBJ1-4, with D perhaps matching TRBD1 (5 bases). The CDR3 is 13 residues long. Germline-derived CDR1 and CDR2 are SEHNR and FQNEAQ (reference sequence). V was cut by 4 bases and J by 10 bases, with 13 bases left in between. CDR3 loop: CASSSPRGGKLFF. The CDR3, as DNA: TGTGCCAGCAGCTCCCCGCGGGGGGGAAAACTGTTTTTT.

Many counts were recorded for this clonotype. This rearrangement joins TRBV10-3 to TRBJ1-1; no reliable D call. Trimming pared 2 bases from V and 4 bases from J, leaving 11 bases between. The CDR3 has 14 amino acids. CDR1 and CDR2 from the germline V gene are ENHRY and SYGVKD. CDR3 nucleotide sequence: TGTGCCATCAGTGAGCCACAGCGTAGCACTGAAGCTTTCTTT. Its translation: CAISEPQRSTEAFF.

This sequence joins TRBV6-6 and TRBJ2-7; TRBD1 matches at 8 bases. Germline loops: CDR1 MNHNY, CDR2 SVGAGI (reference sequence). CDR3 size: 13 residues. The trim removed 6 bases at V and 5 bases at J, leaving 6 bases unmatched. The CDR3 region is CASSQQGVHEQYF. The CDR3 bases are TGTGCCAGCAGCCAACAGGGGGTTCACGAGCAGTACTTC.

This clonotype was recorded a few times. The V call is TRBV29-1, the J call TRBJ1-1; D uncertain. The germline V gene has CDR1 SQVTM and CDR2 ANQGSEA. V was shortened by 2 bases and J by 5 bases, with 15 bases between the two germline ends. This CDR3 has 14 residues. CDR3 in amino acids: CSVELPTRRTEAFF. The CDR3 DNA reads TGCAGCGTTGAACTACCCACCAGACGGACTGAAGCTTTCTTT.

The rearrangement joins TRBV28 to TRBJ1-1; D uncertain. This CDR3 has 13 residues. V lost 6 bases and J lost 4, with 12 bases in between. Per the germline V gene, CDR1 is MDHEN and CDR2 is SYDVKM. In DNA form, the CDR3 reads TGTGCCAGCAGCCCTGGGATTGTCACTGAAGCTTTCTTT. Amino acids: CASSPGIVTEAFF.

This clonotype was detected a few times. This rearrangement joins TRBV4-2 to TRBJ2-3; TRBD2 agrees at 16 bases. V was pared by 4 bases and J by 3 bases, with 13 bases of the junction left unmatched. The CDR3 has 20 amino acids. Germline V gives CDR1 LGHNA, CDR2 YNFKEQ. The CDR3 reads CASSLYTGTSGGGKTDTQYF. DNA for the CDR3: TGTGCCAGCAGCCTCTACACCGGGACTAGCGGGGGGGGGAAAACAGATACGCAGTATTTT.

V usage is TRBV7-8 and J usage is TRBJ2-1; 8 positions agree with TRBD2. The CDR3 is 17 residues long. CDR1 and CDR2 from the germline V gene are SGHVS and FQNEAQ. J lost 9 bases, V lost 4 bases, and 17 bases had no gene match. For the CDR3, the DNA is TGTGCCAGCAGCTACGATCGGGGGGGGAACTTTCACACTGAGCAGTTCTTC. Translated: CASSYDRGGNFHTEQFF. The variable domain in full, completed from reference TRBV7-8 and TRBJ2-1, reads GAGVSQSPRYKVAKRGQDVALRCDPISGHVSLFWYQQALGQGPEFLTYFQNEAQLDKSGLPSDRFFAERPEGSVSTLKIQRTQQEDSAVYLCASSYDRGGNFHTEQFFGPGTRLTVL.

The chain recombines TRBV29-1 with TRBJ2-7; tentatively, D is TRBD1 or TRBD2 (6 bases each). V gave up 3 bases and J gave up 5 bases, with 11 bases separating them. The V gene's germline CDR1 is SQVTM and CDR2 ANQGSEA. The length of the CDR3 is 12 residues. The CDR3 reads CSVDRGRNEQYF. The CDR3 DNA follows: TGCAGCGTTGACCGGGGGCGGAACGAGCAGTACTTC.

This clonotype was detected a few times. This rearrangement joins TRBV6-5 to TRBJ2-1; D remains ambiguous. V shed 6 bases and J shed 0 bases, with 9 bases lying between them. This CDR3 comprises 14 residues. Germline values: CDR1 MNHEY, CDR2 SVGAGI. CDR3 in amino acids: CASSLRSSYNEQFF. CDR3 coding DNA: TGTGCCAGCAGCTTAAGGAGCTCCTACAATGAGCAGTTCTTC.

This chain joins TRBV20-1 and TRBJ1-6; D ambiguous. V was cut by 7 bases and J by 11 bases, with 18 bases left in between. The CDR3 has 13 amino acids. The germline V gene has CDR1 DFQATT and CDR2 SNEGSKA (reference sequence). CDR3 DNA: TGCAGTGTCGGCCAGGCAATAAGGGCACCCCTCCACTTT. Protein: CSVGQAIRAPLHF.

This clonotype was found a few times. The chain couples TRBV7-8 to TRBJ2-5; unclear D gene. Trimming removed 0 bases from V and 4 bases from J, with 3 bases in between. CDR3 length equals 12 residues. From germline, CDR1 is SGHVS and CDR2 FQNEAQ. The CDR3: CASSLALETQYF. Written as DNA, the CDR3 is TGTGCCAGCAGCTTAGCGTTAGAGACCCAGTACTTC.

This clonotype was seen many times. The chain has TRBV7-2 and TRBJ1-1, with 8 positions matching TRBD1. Looked up from germline, CDR1 is SGHTA and CDR2 is FQGNSA. This CDR3 has 14 amino acids. Unmatched junction bases numbered 5, after V lost 4 bases and J lost 4 bases. Here the CDR3 DNA reads TGTGCCAGCAGCTACTTAACAGGGGGCACTGAAGCTTTCTTT. Protein: CASSYLTGGTEAFF.

The chain links TRBV11-2 to TRBJ2-2; a possible D gene is TRBD1 (6 bases). CDR3 length: 15 residues. Trimming left V 4 bases short and J 5 bases short, with 14 bases between. Germline CDR1 is SGHAT and CDR2 is FQNNGV. The CDR3: CASSSTGSRTGELFF. In DNA form, the CDR3 reads TGTGCCAGCAGCTCCACAGGGTCCCGGACCGGGGAGCTGTTTTTT.

The J gene is TRBJ1-6, the V gene TRBV12-3 or TRBV12-4; maybe TRBD1 (5 bases). There are 14 residues in the CDR3. V dropped 5 bases and J dropped 7 bases, with 12 bases sitting between them. CDR3 in amino acids: CASSRRDPNSPLHF. CDR3 sequence (DNA): TGTGCCAGCAGTCGCCGGGACCCCAATTCACCCCTCCACTTT.

The chain joins TRBV20-1 to TRBJ1-6, with D uncertain. Looked up from germline, CDR1 is DFQATT and CDR2 is SNEGSKA (reference sequence). The CDR3 runs 16 residues. V lost 5 bases to trimming and J lost 10 bases, with 24 bases between them. CDR3 region: CSAPVGRHSISSPLHF. CDR3 sequence (DNA): TGCAGTGCTCCGGTGGGTAGACATTCAATTTCCTCACCCCTCCACTTT.

This chain connects TRBV20-1 to TRBJ1-1; D gene unclear. Looked up from germline, CDR1 is DFQATT and CDR2 is SNEGSKA (reference sequence). The CDR3 contains 12 residues. V was shortened by 4 bases and J by 3 bases, with 9 bases between the two germline ends. CDR3 DNA sequence: TGCAGTGCTATTATATGGGACACTGAAGCTTTCTTT. Translated: CSAIIWDTEAFF.

J is TRBJ1-1 and V is TRBV7-2, with 7 bases matching TRBD1. The V gene's germline CDR1 is SGHTA and CDR2 FQGNSA. CDR3 length: 15 amino acids. Trimming took 2 bases from V and 4 from J; bases not matched to a gene: 7. The CDR3 sequence: CASSLLGGGGTEAFF. The CDR3 DNA sequence: TGTGCCAGCAGCTTATTGGGAGGGGGCGGCACTGAAGCTTTCTTT.

A word on this clonotype: Mismatch with germline at one junction end may stem from a read error. The chain links TRBV10-3 to TRBJ2-3; no clear D gene. CDR3 length: 15 amino acids. The germline CDR1 and CDR2 sequences are ENHRY and SYGVKD. The CDR3 nucleotides read TGTGCCATCAGTGAGTCAGGAGCGCGCACATATACGCAGTATTTT. Amino acids: CAISESGARTYTQYF.

This clonotype occurred a few times. The chain uses TRBV30 and TRBJ1-5, with D unclear. CDR1 is GTSNPN and CDR2 is SVGIG in the germline V gene (reference sequence). The CDR3 is 12 amino acids. V dropped 5 bases and J dropped 5 bases, with 10 bases sitting between them. The CDR3 DNA follows: TGTGCCTGGGCCCACGACTATCAGCCCCAGCATTTT. It specifies CAWAHDYQPQHF.

This clonotype was observed a handful of times. The chain carries TRBV27 and TRBJ2-7; D may be TRBD2 (5 bases). V was shortened by 5 bases and J by 6 bases, with 17 bases between the two germline ends. Germline values: CDR1 MNHEY, CDR2 SMNVEV (reference sequence). This CDR3 comprises 14 residues. CDR3 sequence reads: CASSLTRTGGEQYF. In DNA, the CDR3 is TGTGCCAGCAGTCTAACTCGGACCGGAGGCGAGCAGTACTTC.

This sequence joins TRBV7-9 and TRBJ2-7; 12 nucleotides align to TRBD1. The J segment lost 5 bases and the V segment lost 4 bases, leaving 6 bases of the junction unmatched. This CDR3 has 15 residues. In germline, CDR1 is SEHNR, CDR2 FQNEAQ (reference sequence). In DNA form, the CDR3 reads TGTGCCAGCAGCTGGGGACAGGGGGCGCGGGACGAGCAGTACTTC. This sequence encodes CASSWGQGARDEQYF.